The rows below give T cell receptor beta chains drawn from one sample of a study of sequential checkpoint blockade in melanoma. TCRdb's table, derived via immunoSEQ multiplex PCR, lists solely in-frame clones and lacks some. The sample lists around 3,500 clones, roughly 45% occurring once. The sequencing here drew on CD8+ T cells sorted from blood (inferred from file names), taken from a patient given nivolumab and ipilimumab in sequence. Receptor source: a human donor with melanoma. Each CDR3 is given with its conserved first and last residue. D genes are given only for firm matches. For some rows the clone size is stated as once, few or many, or as a class when expanded; others skip it.

clone size: .
D gene: TRBD1
J gene: TRBJ1-2
V gene: TRBV27
CDR3 DNA: TGTGCCAGCAGTTTATCGGGACAGGGGGACTATGGCTACACCTTC
CDR3 protein: CASSLSGQGDYGYTF

clone size: medium-sized
D gene: .
J gene: TRBJ1-2
V gene: TRBV19
CDR3 DNA: TGTGCCAGTAGTATCCGTACAGGGCGCTATGGCTACACCTTC
CDR3 protein: CASSIRTGRYGYTF

clone size: .
D gene: TRBD2
J gene: TRBJ2-1
V gene: TRBV27
CDR3 DNA: TGTGCCAGCACCAACCTAGCGGGGGCATACAATGAGCAGTTCTTC
CDR3 protein: CASTNLAGAYNEQFF

clone size: medium-sized
D gene: .
J gene: TRBJ1-5
V gene: TRBV13
CDR3 DNA: TGTGCCAGCAGCTTAGGCCGCGGGGGGCCCAATCAGCCCCAGCATTTT
CDR3 protein: CASSLGRGGPNQPQHF

clone size: .
D gene: .
J gene: TRBJ2-7
V gene: TRBV2
CDR3 DNA: TGTGCCAGCATGGGGGACACCGCCTACGAGCAGTACTTC
CDR3 protein: CASMGDTAYEQYF

clone size: .
D gene: .
J gene: TRBJ1-2
V gene: TRBV6-6
CDR3 DNA: TGTGCCAGCAGTTACTCTAGGGGGATGGGTGGCTACACCTTC
CDR3 protein: CASSYSRGMGGYTF

clone size: few
D gene: .
J gene: TRBJ1-1
V gene: TRBV4-3
CDR3 DNA: TGCGCCAGCAGCCTAGCAGGGGACACTGAAGCTTTCTTT
CDR3 protein: CASSLAGDTEAFF

clone size: .
D gene: .
J gene: TRBJ2-1
V gene: TRBV7-2
CDR3 DNA: TGTGCCAGCAGCTATGGGCTAGAGCAGTTCTTC
CDR3 protein: CASSYGLEQFF

clone size: .
D gene: TRBD1
J gene: TRBJ2-7
V gene: TRBV2
CDR3 DNA: TGTGCCAGCAGTGTAGGGACAGGGTCCTACGAGCAGTACTTC
CDR3 protein: CASSVGTGSYEQYF

clone size: medium-sized
D gene: TRBD1
J gene: TRBJ1-1
V gene: TRBV7-9
CDR3 DNA: TGTGCCAGCAGCCCACAGGGGGACACTGAAGCTTTCTTT
CDR3 protein: CASSPQGDTEAFF

clone size: .
D gene: TRBD1
J gene: TRBJ2-7
V gene: TRBV5-1
CDR3 DNA: TGCGCCAGCGCTTTTTTGATGGGGACAGGGTCCTACGAGCAGTACTTC
CDR3 protein: CASAFLMGTGSYEQYF

clone size: .
D gene: TRBD1
J gene: TRBJ2-6
V gene: TRBV5-1
CDR3 DNA: TGCGCCAGCAGCTTGGCGGAAACAGGGGTTGGGGCCAACGTCCTGACTTTC
CDR3 protein: CASSLAETGVGANVLTF

clone size: .
D gene: .
J gene: TRBJ1-2
V gene: TRBV29-1
CDR3 DNA: TGCAGCGTTGAAGATTGGGGAGACGGCTACACCTTC
CDR3 protein: CSVEDWGDGYTF

clone size: .
D gene: TRBD1
J gene: TRBJ2-7
V gene: TRBV5-1
CDR3 DNA: TGCGCCAGCAGCTTGGGACAGGGGGCACGATACGAGCAGTACTTC
CDR3 protein: CASSLGQGARYEQYF

clone size: few
D gene: .
J gene: TRBJ1-2
V gene: TRBV14
CDR3 DNA: TGTGCCAGCAGCCTAGGGAGGAACTATGGCTACACCTTC
CDR3 protein: CASSLGRNYGYTF

clone size: .
D gene: TRBD1
J gene: TRBJ1-1
V gene: TRBV28
CDR3 DNA: TGTGCCAGCAGTGCCATTGGACAGGCGAACACTGAAGCTTTCTTT
CDR3 protein: CASSAIGQANTEAFF

clone size: .
D gene: TRBD1
J gene: TRBJ1-1
V gene: TRBV28
CDR3 DNA: TGTGCCAGCAGTTTCCTCCGGACAGGGGGCTATACTGAAGCTTTCTTT
CDR3 protein: CASSFLRTGGYTEAFF

clone size: few
D gene: TRBD1
J gene: TRBJ1-3
V gene: TRBV5-4
CDR3 DNA: TGTGCCAGCAGCACCGAGGACAGGCCAGGAAACACCATATATTTT
CDR3 protein: CASSTEDRPGNTIYF

clone size: few
D gene: .
J gene: TRBJ1-1
V gene: TRBV4-3
CDR3 DNA: TGCGCCAGCAGCCAAGACAGCGGCGGGAACACTGAAGCTTTCTTT
CDR3 protein: CASSQDSGGNTEAFF

clone size: .
D gene: .
J gene: TRBJ2-5
V gene: TRBV6-5
CDR3 DNA: TGTGCCAGCACCCGACATGAAGGGGTAGGGGAGACCCAGTACTTC
CDR3 protein: CASTRHEGVGETQYF

clone size: .
D gene: .
J gene: TRBJ2-7
V gene: TRBV27
CDR3 DNA: TGTGCCAGCATCGTATACCGGGACAACTCCTACGAGCAGTACTTC
CDR3 protein: CASIVYRDNSYEQYF

clone size: few
D gene: .
J gene: TRBJ1-5
V gene: TRBV27
CDR3 DNA: TGTGCCAGCAGTTTAGGGACCACAGGGTATCAGCCCCAGCATTTT
CDR3 protein: CASSLGTTGYQPQHF

clone size: medium-sized
D gene: .
J gene: TRBJ2-7
V gene: TRBV27
CDR3 DNA: TGTGCCAGCAGTTTTTCGGGGTTGGGCGAGCAGTACTTC
CDR3 protein: CASSFSGLGEQYF

clone size: .
D gene: TRBD2
J gene: TRBJ2-1
V gene: TRBV6-1
CDR3 DNA: TGTGCCGGCGCAATTACTAGCGGGAGCGTCAATGAGCAGTTCTTC
CDR3 protein: CAGAITSGSVNEQFF

clone size: .
D gene: .
J gene: TRBJ2-7
V gene: TRBV9
CDR3 DNA: TGTGCCAGCAGTCCGGAGTTTCCCTACGAGCAGTACTTC
CDR3 protein: CASSPEFPYEQYF

clone size: .
D gene: .
J gene: TRBJ1-5
V gene: TRBV6-1
CDR3 DNA: TGTGCCAGCAGGCCATACACGATAAGCAATCAGCCCCAGCATTTT
CDR3 protein: CASRPYTISNQPQHF

clone size: few
D gene: TRBD1
J gene: TRBJ1-1
V gene: TRBV19
CDR3 DNA: TGTGCCAGTCAGGGGGTAGAAGCTTTCTTT
CDR3 protein: CASQGVEAFF

clone size: .
D gene: TRBD2
J gene: TRBJ2-7
V gene: TRBV7-9
CDR3 DNA: TGTGCCAGGGAGCCGGGGCGGGAGGGCCCATACGAGCAGTACTTC
CDR3 protein: CAREPGREGPYEQYF

clone size: .
D gene: .
J gene: TRBJ1-4
V gene: TRBV5-4
CDR3 DNA: TGTGCCAGCAGCACCCTAGACGTTAATGAAAAACTGTTTTTT
CDR3 protein: CASSTLDVNEKLFF

clone size: few
D gene: .
J gene: TRBJ1-4
V gene: TRBV7-9
CDR3 DNA: TGTGCCAGCAGCTTGATTAGTTCAACTAATGAAAAACTGTTTTTT
CDR3 protein: CASSLISSTNEKLFF

clone size: few
D gene: .
J gene: TRBJ2-7
V gene: TRBV7-8
CDR3 DNA: TGTGCCAGCAGCCCCCTCGACAGTTCTTACTACGAGCAGTACTTC
CDR3 protein: CASSPLDSSYYEQYF

clone size: few
D gene: .
J gene: TRBJ1-2
V gene: TRBV6-6
CDR3 DNA: TGTGCCAGCAGCGTCAGGGGCGGCTACACCTTC
CDR3 protein: CASSVRGGYTF

clone size: .
D gene: TRBD1
J gene: TRBJ2-7
V gene: TRBV9
CDR3 DNA: TGTGCCAGCAGCGTTAATGACAGGGGGATCTACGAGCAGTACTTC
CDR3 protein: CASSVNDRGIYEQYF

clone size: few
D gene: TRBD1
J gene: TRBJ2-7
V gene: TRBV6-6
CDR3 DNA: TGTGCCAGCAGTTACCCCAACCCACAGGGGGCCTACGAGCAGTACTTC
CDR3 protein: CASSYPNPQGAYEQYF

clone size: few
D gene: TRBD1
J gene: TRBJ1-6
V gene: TRBV5-4
CDR3 DNA: TGTGCCAGCAGCGGTCAGGGGGCCCATAATTCACCCCTCCACTTT
CDR3 protein: CASSGQGAHNSPLHF

clone size: once
D gene: .
J gene: TRBJ2-1
V gene: TRBV4-2
CDR3 DNA: TGTGCCAGCAGCCAAGTCACGGTAGTCCAATACGAGCAGTTCTTC
CDR3 protein: CASSQVTVVQYEQFF

clone size: few
D gene: .
J gene: TRBJ2-7
V gene: TRBV7-2
CDR3 DNA: TGTGCCAGCAGCCACCGGGACATTGCCTACGAGCAGTACTTC
CDR3 protein: CASSHRDIAYEQYF

clone size: .
D gene: TRBD2
J gene: TRBJ2-7
V gene: TRBV11-3
CDR3 DNA: TGTGCCAGCAGCCCGGCGACTAGCGGGAGTTACGAGCAGTACTTC
CDR3 protein: CASSPATSGSYEQYF

clone size: .
D gene: .
J gene: TRBJ2-1
V gene: TRBV6-5
CDR3 DNA: TGTGCCAGCAGCGGCGGGGCGAGCTCCTACAATGAGCAGTTCTTC
CDR3 protein: CASSGGASSYNEQFF

clone size: medium-sized
D gene: .
J gene: TRBJ1-6
V gene: TRBV6-6
CDR3 DNA: TGTGCCAGCAGTTACGGAGGCGAATATTCACCCCTCCACTTT
CDR3 protein: CASSYGGEYSPLHF

clone size: .
D gene: .
J gene: TRBJ1-2
V gene: TRBV4-1
CDR3 DNA: TGCGCCAGCAGCCGCGGGGGCCAGAACCGAAAGACCTATGGCTACACCTTC
CDR3 protein: CASSRGGQNRKTYGYTF

clone size: medium-sized
D gene: .
J gene: TRBJ1-5
V gene: TRBV28
CDR3 DNA: TGTGCCAGCGTTACCCCGGAGGGAATCGATCAGCCCCAGCATTTT
CDR3 protein: CASVTPEGIDQPQHF

clone size: .
D gene: .
J gene: TRBJ1-3
V gene: TRBV30
CDR3 DNA: TGTGCCTGGAGTTCAGACAGAGAAGGAAACACCATATATTTT
CDR3 protein: CAWSSDREGNTIYF

clone size: few
D gene: .
J gene: TRBJ2-7
V gene: TRBV5-4
CDR3 DNA: TGTGCCAGCAGCTTGGCCGACAGCATACTCTACGAGCAGTACTTC
CDR3 protein: CASSLADSILYEQYF

clone size: .
D gene: TRBD1
J gene: TRBJ1-5
V gene: TRBV19
CDR3 DNA: TGTGCCAGTAGTATAGAAGACAGGGGGGATCAGCCCCAGCATTTT
CDR3 protein: CASSIEDRGDQPQHF

clone size: .
D gene: TRBD2
J gene: TRBJ2-3
V gene: TRBV4-3
CDR3 DNA: TGCGCCAGCAGCCAAGATTCTAGCGGGAGGGCCGCAGATACGCAGTATTTT
CDR3 protein: CASSQDSSGRAADTQYF

clone size: .
D gene: TRBD1
J gene: TRBJ1-2
V gene: TRBV9
CDR3 DNA: TGTGCCAGCAGCGTTGGGACAGGGGGGAGTAACTATGGCTACACCTTC
CDR3 protein: CASSVGTGGSNYGYTF

clone size: once
D gene: TRBD2
J gene: TRBJ2-7
V gene: TRBV7-9
CDR3 DNA: TGTGCCAGCAGGGACGAGACTAGCTGGGTAAACGAGCAGTACTTC
CDR3 protein: CASRDETSWVNEQYF

clone size: .
D gene: .
J gene: TRBJ1-2
V gene: TRBV27
CDR3 DNA: TGTGCCAGCAGTTTAGGGGGGGCTAATGTCTATGGCTACACCTTC
CDR3 protein: CASSLGGANVYGYTF

clone size: .
D gene: TRBD1
J gene: TRBJ1-2
V gene: TRBV5-8
CDR3 DNA: TGTGCCAGCAGATTAACCGGGACAGGGGACGGCTACACCTTC
CDR3 protein: CASRLTGTGDGYTF

clone size: once
D gene: .
J gene: TRBJ2-7
V gene: TRBV4-1
CDR3 DNA: TGCGCCAGCAGCCAAGCACCCGGGACAAAGTACGAGCAGTACTTC
CDR3 protein: CASSQAPGTKYEQYF

clone size: medium-sized
D gene: .
J gene: TRBJ1-2
V gene: TRBV5-6
CDR3 DNA: TGTGCCAGCAGCTCCCGACAGGTATACGGCTACACCTTC
CDR3 protein: CASSSRQVYGYTF

clone size: .
D gene: TRBD1
J gene: TRBJ2-7
V gene: TRBV4-3
CDR3 DNA: TGCGCCAGCAGCCAAAGCAGGGGGCTGTACGAGCAGTACTTC
CDR3 protein: CASSQSRGLYEQYF